The 21 T cell receptor beta chains below all came from one sample that was sequenced in a study of OX40 agonist ivuxolimab in advanced cancers. Libraries were prepared by immunoSEQ multiplex PCR; TCRdb keeps only in-frame clonotypes and omits some of them. Counted here are about 80,000 clones, 94% occurring once; the ten biggest clones make up 9.5% to 11%. The sample was CD4+ or CD8+ T cells sorted from blood, taken in a trial of the OX40 agonist ivuxolimab. The origin of the receptors is an adult with an advanced solid tumor such as melanoma, head and neck, liver or kidney cancer.

This chain links TRBV7-3 with TRBJ2-3, with 11 bases aligning to TRBD2. This CDR3 comprises 16 residues. V shed 4 bases, J shed 2 bases, and the junction held 5 bases outside the gene matches. Germline CDR1 is SGHTA and CDR2 is FQGTGA. CDR3 region: CASSYGTSGVTDTQYF. The CDR3 nucleotides read TGTGCCAGCAGCTACGGGACTAGCGGCGTCACAGATACGCAGTATTTT.

V is TRBV5-6 and J is TRBJ1-6; D unresolved. Trimming left V 2 bases short and J 10 bases short, with 16 bases between. This CDR3 has 15 amino acids. Germline assignment: CDR1 SGHDT and CDR2 YYEEEE. The CDR3 coding sequence is TGTGCCAGCAGCTTCGGCGGGGAAGAGGGATCACCCCTCCACTTT. Its translation: CASSFGGEEGSPLHF. Drawing the rest from reference TRBV5-6 and TRBJ1-6, the complete variable domain is DAGVTQSPTHLIKTRGQQVTLRCSPKSGHDTVSWYQQALGQGPQFIFQYYEEEERQRGNFPDRFSGHQFPNYSSELNVNALLLGDSALYLCASSFGGEEGSPLHFGNGTRLTVT.

The chain uses TRBV6-6 and TRBJ1-2; a weak D match, TRBD1 (6 bases). The CDR3 covers 14 residues. The V end lost 7 bases, the J end lost 4 bases, and 16 bases lay between the germline ends. The germline gives CDR1 MNHNY, CDR2 SVGAGI (reference sequence). The CDR3 region has the DNA TGTGCCAGCACCCCATCGGACAGAGCCTATGGCTACACCTTC. Translation gives CASTPSDRAYGYTF.

J is TRBJ2-2 and V is TRBV9; 11 bases match TRBD1. The CDR3 totals 21 residues. Germline V gene lookup returns CDR1 SGDLS and CDR2 YYNGEE. V was clipped by 0 bases and J by 0 bases; unmatched bases: 13. CDR3 residues: CASSVADRGLEGASNTGELFF. CDR3 DNA sequence: TGTGCCAGCAGCGTAGCGGACAGGGGGCTGGAGGGCGCATCGAACACCGGGGAGCTGTTTTTT.

This rearrangement joins TRBV10-2 to TRBJ2-3, with D maybe TRBD2 (5 bases). Germline V lookup: CDR1 WSHSY, CDR2 SAAADI. The CDR3 runs 13 residues. Trimming removed 3 bases at V and 6 bases at J, with 10 bases between. The CDR3 spells CASSDERGDTQYF. DNA of the CDR3: TGCGCCAGCAGTGACGAGCGAGGGGATACGCAGTATTTT.

CDR3 sequence reads: CASSLGRAFGHEQFF. As DNA, the CDR3 is TGTGCCAGCAGCTTAGGGAGGGCCTTTGGTCATGAGCAGTTCTTC. The J gene is TRBJ2-1, the V gene TRBV11-2; D possibly corresponds to TRBD2 (6 bases). CDR3 size: 15 residues. V lost 1 base to trimming and J lost 8 bases, with 15 bases between them. Germline lookup yields CDR1 SGHAT and CDR2 FQNNGV.

The chain combines TRBV21-1 with TRBJ2-2; the tabulated D call, TRBD2, remains unverified against the DNA. TRBV21-1 is a documented pseudogene. The CDR3 has 16 amino acids. In DNA, the CDR3 is TGTGCCAGCAGCAAATCGGGACTAGATAGAACCGGGGAGCTGTTTTTT. Its protein is CASSKSGLDRTGELFF.

The gene calls are TRBV11-3 and TRBJ2-5; 7 bases match TRBD2. The CDR3 loop spans 14 amino acids. Germline V gives CDR1 SGHNT, CDR2 YENEEA. J lost 5 bases, V lost 5 bases, and 8 bases had no gene match. The CDR3 bases are TGTGCCAGCAGCCTGGGGGGGGAAGGTGAGACCCAGTACTTC. It encodes CASSLGGEGETQYF.

The chain joins TRBV10-3 to TRBJ2-1, with TRBD2 identical over 10 bases. The CDR3 totals 17 residues. The ends lost 4 bases at V and 1 base at J; junction bases unmatched: 7. Germline CDR1 is ENHRY and CDR2 is SYGVKD. The CDR3 region has the DNA TGTGCCATCAGTGGGAGCGGGAGGGCCGTTTCCTACAATGAGCAGTTCTTC. It is translated as CAISGSGRAVSYNEQFF.

The rearrangement links TRBV7-9 to TRBJ2-5; TRBD2 matches at 9 bases. The CDR3 loop spans 17 amino acids. The germline V gene encodes CDR1 SEHNR and CDR2 FQNEAQ (reference sequence). The trim removed 5 bases at V and 0 bases at J, leaving 10 bases unmatched. CDR3: CASSGRLAAVHQETQYF. The CDR3 coding sequence is TGTGCCAGCAGCGGCAGACTAGCGGCAGTACACCAAGAGACCCAGTACTTC.

The chain uses TRBV6-6 and TRBJ2-5; 8 nucleotides line up with TRBD2. V shed 5 bases, J shed 0 bases, and the junction held 8 bases outside the gene matches. The CDR3 consists of 16 residues. CDR1 and CDR2 (germline): MNHNY, SVGAGI (reference sequence). The CDR3 DNA reads TGTGCCAGCAGTCCCCGGACTAGCAGATACCAAGAGACCCAGTACTTC. Its protein is CASSPRTSRYQETQYF.

This clone was counted a single time. The CDR3 protein is CASSTGQGAYEQYF. DNA of the CDR3: TGTGCCAGCAGCACGGGACAGGGGGCATACGAGCAGTACTTC. The chain combines TRBV6-5 with TRBJ2-7; 12 bases align to TRBD1. The germline CDR1 and CDR2 sequences are MNHEY and SVGAGI. CDR3 size: 14 residues. V lost 6 bases and J lost 4; bases outside the gene matches: 4.

This clone came up a few times. J is TRBJ2-2 and V is TRBV19; 11 nucleotides match TRBD2. The trim removed 6 bases at V and 5 bases at J, leaving 5 bases unmatched. The CDR3 totals 15 residues. Germline V gives CDR1 LNHDA, CDR2 SQIVND (reference sequence). CDR3: CASSPWTSGTGELFF. DNA of the CDR3: TGTGCCAGTAGCCCGTGGACTAGCGGGACCGGGGAGCTGTTTTTT.

The V gene is TRBV7-6, the J gene TRBJ2-1; D gene unclear. V shed 3 bases and J shed 8 bases, with 8 bases lying between them. The CDR3 is 12 amino acids. Looked up from germline, CDR1 is SGHVS and CDR2 is FNYEAQ. The CDR3 DNA reads TGTGCCAGCAGCTTTGGGAACGATGAGCAGTTCTTC. The encoded protein is CASSFGNDEQFF.

The V and J genes are TRBV6-5 and TRBJ2-7; no clear D gene. Trimming took 0 bases from V and 4 from J, leaving 13 bases between them. The germline V gene has CDR1 MNHEY and CDR2 SVGAGI. The CDR3 contains 15 residues. The CDR3 DNA reads as TGTGCCAGCAGTTACTCGTCTGGAGTCAGGTACGAGCAGTACTTC. It is translated as CASSYSSGVRYEQYF.

The chain carries TRBV5-8 and TRBJ1-2; D is undetermined. The germline V and J ends were trimmed by 4 bases and 2 bases, with 9 bases remaining between them. CDR3 length equals 13 residues. Germline values: CDR1 SGHTS, CDR2 YDEGEE. The CDR3 DNA reads TGTGCCAGCAGCGACTCGGGGAACTATGGCTACACCTTC. It is translated as CASSDSGNYGYTF.

The chain employs TRBV13 and TRBJ2-2; 11 bases line up with TRBD2. Germline trimming cut 1 base from V and 3 bases from J; bases unmatched to any gene: 1. The germline V gene encodes CDR1 PRHDT and CDR2 FYEKMQ (reference sequence). The CDR3 has 16 residues. CDR3 amino acids: CASSLELAGDTGELFF. The CDR3 coding sequence is TGTGCCAGCAGCTTAGAACTAGCGGGAGACACCGGGGAGCTGTTTTTT.

Here the CDR3 DNA reads TGTGCCAGCAGTGAAGCGTGGGCTAGTAGAGGTGAGCAGTTCTTC. It is translated as CASSEAWASRGEQFF. The chain has TRBV2 and TRBJ2-1, with D uncertain. From germline, CDR1 is SNHLY and CDR2 FYNNEI. The V and J ends lost 0 bases and 9 bases respectively, with 15 bases between them. This CDR3 region has 15 residues.

This chain connects TRBV20-1 to TRBJ2-5; D gene ambiguous. The V gene lost 0 bases and the J gene lost 7 bases, with 6 bases spanning the gap. Germline V CDR1 and CDR2: DFQATT, SNEGSKA (reference sequence). This CDR3 is 11 amino acids long. The CDR3 DNA follows: TGCAGTGCTAGAGAAGAATGGACCCAGTACTTC. It specifies CSAREEWTQYF.

The V and J genes are TRBV27 and TRBJ2-1; 11 positions agree with TRBD2. The CDR3 consists of 15 residues. From germline, CDR1 is MNHEY and CDR2 SMNVEV (reference sequence). V shed 3 bases and J 10 bases; nucleotides not matched to a gene: 8. CDR3 protein: CASSLGTSGLKEQFF. CDR3 coding DNA: TGTGCCAGCAGTTTGGGGACTAGCGGTTTAAAGGAGCAGTTCTTC.

The rearrangement links TRBV7-9 to TRBJ2-1; TRBD2 aligns across 11 bases. In germline, CDR1 is SEHNR, CDR2 FQNEAQ (reference sequence). Unmatched junction bases numbered 13, after V lost 8 bases and J lost 7 bases. The CDR3 extends over 16 amino acids. CDR3 loop: CASGVAGGPRLNEQFF. DNA for the CDR3: TGTGCCAGCGGCGTAGCGGGAGGGCCACGACTAAATGAGCAGTTCTTC.